One and the same sample provided the 8 T cell receptor beta chains below, sequenced in a study of blood T cell repertoires in COVID-19. Method: immunoSEQ multiplex PCR; TCRdb's copy keeps in-frame clones and lacks some. In the table there are 120,000 or so clones, 77% of which are singletons. Sample: peripheral blood. Every receptor here comes from a human donor in a cohort sampled during active COVID-19.

The chain employs TRBV7-9 and TRBJ2-5; weak D call: TRBD1 (6 bases). CDR3 length equals 13 residues. Germline values: CDR1 SEHNR, CDR2 FQNEAQ (reference sequence). The V end lost 4 bases, the J end lost 2 bases, and 8 bases lay between the germline ends. Here the CDR3 DNA reads TGTGCCAGCAGCTCAGGACAGCAAGAGACCCAGTACTTC. Translation: CASSSGQQETQYF.

This clone was seen a few times. The chain uses TRBV7-6 and TRBJ2-6; D is ambiguous. From germline, CDR1 is SGHVS and CDR2 FNYEAQ. Trimming took off 5 bases at V and 3 bases at J, with 8 bases between the two ends. The CDR3 sequence is 14 residues long. The CDR3 spells CASSPQSGANVLTF. The CDR3, as DNA: TGTGCCAGCAGCCCACAAAGTGGGGCCAACGTCCTGACTTTC. The whole variable domain, remainder taken from reference TRBV7-6 and TRBJ2-6, is GAGVSQSPRYKVTKRGQDVALRCDPISGHVSLYWYRQALGQGPEFLTYFNYEAQQDKSGLPNDRFSAERPEGSISTLTIQRTEQRDSAMYRCASSPQSGANVLTFGAGSRLTVL.

The chain carries TRBV4-2 and TRBJ2-3; a possible D gene is TRBD2 (7 bases). Germline loops: CDR1 LGHNA, CDR2 YNFKEQ. The germline V and J ends were trimmed by 3 bases and 1 base, with 32 bases remaining between them. The CDR3 totals 22 residues. The CDR3 loop reads CASSQKPKGGGAHPPRTDTQYF. In DNA, the CDR3 is TGTGCCAGCAGCCAGAAGCCAAAGGGCGGGGGCGCCCATCCGCCGCGCACAGATACGCAGTATTTT.

The CDR3 loop is CASSEGPSAGGSGTQYF. The CDR3 DNA reads TGTGCCAGCAGTGAAGGCCCCTCAGCGGGAGGGTCGGGGACCCAGTACTTC. J is TRBJ2-5 and V is TRBV25-1; 10 nucleotides agree with TRBD2. The V segment lost 2 bases and the J segment 7 bases; nucleotides outside the gene matches: 13. The CDR3 runs to 17 residues. Germline loops: CDR1 MGHDK, CDR2 SYGVNS.

The rearrangement joins TRBV27 to TRBJ2-7; 12 nucleotides match TRBD2. J gave up 4 bases and V 6 bases, and 4 bases lay outside the gene matches. The germline CDR1 and CDR2 sequences are MNHEY and SMNVEV (reference sequence). The CDR3 loop spans 14 amino acids. The CDR3: CASSPGLAGYEQYF. CDR3 nucleotide sequence: TGTGCCAGCAGCCCGGGACTAGCGGGTTACGAGCAGTACTTC.

The rearrangement uses TRBV25-1 and TRBJ2-5; TRBD2 matches at 13 bases. The CDR3 is made up of 17 amino acids. The germline gives CDR1 MGHDK, CDR2 SYGVNS. Trimming at V came to 6 bases and at J to 0 bases, leaving 7 bases not matched to a gene. CDR3 amino acids: CASRGLAGTYYQETQYF. The CDR3 DNA follows: TGTGCCAGCAGGGGACTAGCGGGGACCTACTACCAAGAGACCCAGTACTTC.

The table lists this clone with a few counts. The chain employs TRBV7-6 and TRBJ2-7; 7 bases line up with TRBD1. V gave up 8 bases and J gave up 5 bases; unmatched junction bases: 12. The germline CDR1 and CDR2 sequences are SGHVS and FNYEAQ. This CDR3 has 14 residues. Here the CDR3 reads CASLPTGFDDEQYF. The DNA of the CDR3 is TGTGCCAGCCTCCCGACAGGGTTCGATGACGAGCAGTACTTC.

The gene calls are TRBV2 and TRBJ2-7; perhaps TRBD2 as D (6 bases). Germline lookup yields CDR1 SNHLY and CDR2 FYNNEI. V lost 8 bases, J lost 0 bases, and 17 bases lay in between. There are 15 residues in the CDR3. The CDR3, as DNA: TGTGCCAGCGGGGGGAGCGTCAGAAGCTCCTACGAGCAGTACTTC. Amino acids: CASGGSVRSSYEQYF.